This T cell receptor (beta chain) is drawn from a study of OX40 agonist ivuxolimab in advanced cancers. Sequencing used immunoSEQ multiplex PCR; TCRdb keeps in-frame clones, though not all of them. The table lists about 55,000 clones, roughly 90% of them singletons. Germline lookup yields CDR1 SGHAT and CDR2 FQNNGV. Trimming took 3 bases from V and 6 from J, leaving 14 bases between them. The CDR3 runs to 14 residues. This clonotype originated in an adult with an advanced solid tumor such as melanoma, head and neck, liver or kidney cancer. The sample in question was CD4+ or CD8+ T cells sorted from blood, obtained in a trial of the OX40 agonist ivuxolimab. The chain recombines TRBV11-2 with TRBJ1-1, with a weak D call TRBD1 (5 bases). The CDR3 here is CASSFGASGPEAFF. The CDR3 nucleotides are TGTGCCAGCAGCTTCGGGGCTTCCGGGCCTGAAGCTTTCTTT.